The 20 T cell receptor beta chains in this list originate from one sample, sequenced in a study of a mutant IDH1 vaccine in newly diagnosed glioma. These receptors are not linked to any known antigen. The data were produced by immunoSEQ multiplex PCR, yet TCRdb's version contains in-frame clones alone and is incomplete. The top ten clones hold 6% to 8% of a sample with around 44,000 clones, 79% of them seen once. The time point: week 35, safety follow-up. Every single dose of the vaccine, 300 ug of mutant IDH1 20-mer peptide, came with topical imiquimod. The starting material was PBMCs, obtained from a glioma patient whose treatment included an IDH1 peptide vaccine. Every receptor here comes from a man aged 35-49 years with glioma.

The chain links TRBV5-1 to TRBJ1-1, with TRBD1 matching over 7 bases. There are 16 residues in the CDR3. V shed 2 bases and J 1 base; nucleotides not matched to a gene: 8. Germline V gene sequence: CDR1 SGHRS, CDR2 YFSETQ. The CDR3: CASSLRPGTENTEAFF. CDR3 in DNA: TGCGCCAGCAGCTTACGTCCCGGGACAGAGAACACTGAAGCTTTCTTT.

The CDR3 sequence: CASSYWQADTQYF. The CDR3 DNA is TGTGCCAGCAGTTACTGGCAGGCAGATACGCAGTATTTT. J is TRBJ2-3 and V is TRBV6-5; D not certain. The CDR3 extends over 13 amino acids. The V gene lost 1 base and the J gene lost 4 bases, with 6 bases spanning the gap. Germline V gives CDR1 MNHEY, CDR2 SVGAGI.

The chain couples TRBV9 to TRBJ2-5; 8 nucleotides match TRBD2. J was trimmed by 4 bases and V by 2 bases; bases with no gene match: 4. Germline lookup yields CDR1 SGDLS and CDR2 YYNGEE. CDR3 size: 14 residues. CDR3 in amino acids: CASSVSGGGETQYF. CDR3 sequence (DNA): TGTGCCAGCAGCGTGAGCGGGGGAGGAGAGACCCAGTACTTC.

CDR3 nucleotide sequence: TGCGCCTGGATTCTACAGGGGAATACCTCCTATAATTCACCCCTCCACTTT. It codes for CAWILQGNTSYNSPLHF. V is TRBV23-1 and J is TRBJ1-6; 7 positions match TRBD1. TRBV23-1 is flagged as an ORF with uncertain function. The CDR3 consists of 17 residues. The V gene end was trimmed by 11 bases and the J gene end by 0 bases; junction bases not matched to a gene: 13.

The chain employs TRBV19 and TRBJ1-4; 9 positions agree with TRBD1. V was clipped by 5 bases and J by 4 bases; unmatched bases: 5. Germline V gives CDR1 LNHDA, CDR2 SQIVND (reference sequence). The CDR3 is made up of 15 amino acids. The CDR3 sequence is CASSFGQGNNEKLFF. The CDR3 nucleotides are TGTGCCAGTAGTTTCGGACAGGGGAATAATGAAAAACTGTTTTTT.

This chain joins TRBV25-1 and TRBJ2-7; 7 bases are a match to TRBD1. The germline CDR1 and CDR2 sequences are MGHDK and SYGVNS. V was clipped by 7 bases and J by 5 bases; unmatched bases: 8. The length of the CDR3 is 13 residues. The CDR3 protein is CASKGTAGHEQYF. In DNA form, the CDR3 reads TGTGCCAGCAAAGGGACAGCCGGGCACGAGCAGTACTTC.

The J gene is TRBJ1-1, the V gene TRBV6-5; the D is unclear. Germline loops: CDR1 MNHEY, CDR2 SVGAGI. This CDR3 spans 13 amino acids. V gave up 6 bases and J gave up 4 bases, with 12 bases separating them. The CDR3 region is CASRSDRGTEAFF. The DNA for the CDR3 is TGTGCCAGCAGATCCGACCGGGGCACTGAAGCTTTCTTT.

This chain connects TRBV14 to TRBJ2-5; 8 bases map to TRBD2. Germline values: CDR1 SGHDN, CDR2 FVKESK. J was trimmed by 2 bases and V by 3 bases; bases with no gene match: 5. The CDR3 sequence is 15 residues long. Here the CDR3 DNA reads TGTGCCAGCAGCCACCTACTAGCGGAGCAAGAGACCCAGTACTTC. Translating gives CASSHLLAEQETQYF.

The V gene is TRBV30, the J gene TRBJ1-4; possible D gene TRBD1, 5 bases. The CDR3 has 14 residues. In germline, CDR1 is GTSNPN, CDR2 SVGIG (reference sequence). V shed 2 bases and J shed 4 bases, with 11 bases lying between them. This CDR3 is CAWSTTALNEKLFF. In DNA form, the CDR3 reads TGTGCCTGGAGTACGACAGCTCTTAATGAAAAACTGTTTTTT.

J is TRBJ2-7 and V is TRBV6-5; D is possibly TRBD1 (6 bases). The ends were cut back, 4 bases at V and 12 bases at J, with 13 bases in the middle. This CDR3 has 11 residues. CDR1 is MNHEY, CDR2 SVGAGI, per germline. CDR3 nucleotides: TGTGCCAGCAGTTCTTACAGGGTCACGTACTTC. Translated, it gives CASSSYRVTYF.

This clone is a singleton in its sample. The chain carries TRBV2 and TRBJ1-1; 7 bases align to TRBD1. V gave up 8 bases and J gave up 2 bases; unmatched junction bases: 5. The germline V gene encodes CDR1 SNHLY and CDR2 FYNNEI. This CDR3 has 13 amino acids. DNA of the CDR3: TGTGCCAGCGTTAACAGGGGAAACACTGAAGCTTTCTTT. Translation: CASVNRGNTEAFF.

V usage is TRBV15 and J usage is TRBJ2-7; either TRBD1 or TRBD2 may supply D (5 bases each). Trimming stripped 0 bases from V and 3 bases from J, with 9 bases between. CDR1 and CDR2 from the germline V gene are LNHNV and YYDKDF (reference sequence). This CDR3 has 14 amino acids. CDR3 loop: CATSRDLGVYEQYF. Here the CDR3 DNA reads TGTGCCACCAGCAGAGATCTGGGGGTCTACGAGCAGTACTTC.

The V gene is TRBV4-2, the J gene TRBJ1-6; a possible D gene is TRBD1 (6 bases). This CDR3 comprises 17 residues. CDR1 and CDR2 from the germline V gene are LGHNA and YNFKEQ. Trimming shortened V by 0 bases and J by 1 base, and 10 bases separated the two germline ends. CDR3: CASSQDWTDSYNSPLHF. In DNA form, the CDR3 reads TGTGCCAGCAGCCAAGATTGGACAGATTCCTATAATTCACCCCTCCACTTT.

This rearrangement joins TRBV6-5 to TRBJ2-7; 7 nucleotides line up with TRBD2. The ends lost 9 bases at V and 0 bases at J; junction bases unmatched: 5. CDR3 length: 13 amino acids. Germline V gene data show CDR1 as MNHEY and CDR2 as SVGAGI. CDR3 amino acids: CASKRGVSYEQYF. The CDR3, as DNA: TGTGCCAGTAAGCGGGGCGTCTCCTACGAGCAGTACTTC.

J is TRBJ1-6 and V is TRBV5-4; D gene ambiguous. The CDR3 runs 15 residues. The germline V gene encodes CDR1 SGHNT and CDR2 YYREEE (reference sequence). Trimming removed 1 base at V and 9 bases at J, with 14 bases between. CDR3 region: CASSLWEGPSSPLHF. The CDR3 coding sequence is TGTGCCAGCAGCTTGTGGGAGGGTCCGAGTTCACCCCTCCACTTT.

The chain carries TRBV20-1 and TRBJ1-2; D gene uncertain. V was trimmed by 3 bases and J by 4 bases, leaving 6 bases between them. Germline loops: CDR1 DFQATT, CDR2 SNEGSKA (reference sequence). The CDR3 is made up of 11 amino acids. Here the CDR3 DNA reads TGCAGTGCTAGCGGCAGCTATGGCTACACCTTC. Its protein product is CSASGSYGYTF.

The rearrangement uses TRBV30 and TRBJ1-1; no clear D. The CDR3 spans 16 residues. Germline V lookup: CDR1 GTSNPN, CDR2 SVGIG (reference sequence). V dropped 2 bases and J dropped 1 base, with 17 bases sitting between them. The CDR3 reads CAWSSERVLGNTEAFF. As DNA, the CDR3 is TGTGCCTGGAGTTCTGAAAGGGTACTCGGGAACACTGAAGCTTTCTTT. The complete variable domain, with remaining parts taken from reference TRBV30 and TRBJ1-1, reads SQTIHQWPATLVQPVGSPLSLECTVEGTSNPNLYWYRQAAGRGLQLLFYSVGIGQISSEVPQNLSASRPQDRQFILSSKKLLLSDSGFYLCAWSSERVLGNTEAFFGQGTRLTVV.

This clone was counted a few times. The V and J genes are TRBV30 and TRBJ2-1; D is uncertain. Trimming pared 3 bases from V and 0 bases from J, leaving 21 bases between. Germline V CDR1 and CDR2: GTSNPN, SVGIG (reference sequence). This CDR3 contains 18 residues. The CDR3 loop is CAWSPKDKISSSYNEQFF. The CDR3 bases are TGTGCCTGGAGCCCAAAGGATAAGATTTCCAGCTCCTACAATGAGCAGTTCTTC.

The chain uses TRBV6-6 and TRBJ1-4, with 10 bases aligning to TRBD1. The length of the CDR3 is 15 residues. V lost 5 bases to trimming and J lost 6 bases; unmatched junction nucleotides: 6. Germline CDR1 is MNHNY and CDR2 is SVGAGI (reference sequence). The CDR3 is CASSPDRGRDEKLFF. The CDR3 DNA reads TGTGCCAGCAGTCCTGACAGGGGGCGGGATGAAAAACTGTTTTTT.

The V and J genes are TRBV25-1 and TRBJ2-5; D not resolved. The V and J ends lost 4 bases and 5 bases respectively, with 11 bases between them. The CDR3 covers 13 residues. The germline V gene has CDR1 MGHDK and CDR2 SYGVNS. CDR3 bases: TGTGCCAGCAGTGTTCCAGGCTTGGAGACCCAGTACTTC. This encodes CASSVPGLETQYF. Full variable domain (missing parts from reference TRBV25-1 and TRBJ2-5): EADIYQTPRYLVIGTGKKITLECSQTMGHDKMYWYQQDPGMELHLIHYSYGVNSTEKGDLSSESTVSRIRTEHFPLTLESARPSHTSQYLCASSVPGLETQYFGPGTRLLVL.